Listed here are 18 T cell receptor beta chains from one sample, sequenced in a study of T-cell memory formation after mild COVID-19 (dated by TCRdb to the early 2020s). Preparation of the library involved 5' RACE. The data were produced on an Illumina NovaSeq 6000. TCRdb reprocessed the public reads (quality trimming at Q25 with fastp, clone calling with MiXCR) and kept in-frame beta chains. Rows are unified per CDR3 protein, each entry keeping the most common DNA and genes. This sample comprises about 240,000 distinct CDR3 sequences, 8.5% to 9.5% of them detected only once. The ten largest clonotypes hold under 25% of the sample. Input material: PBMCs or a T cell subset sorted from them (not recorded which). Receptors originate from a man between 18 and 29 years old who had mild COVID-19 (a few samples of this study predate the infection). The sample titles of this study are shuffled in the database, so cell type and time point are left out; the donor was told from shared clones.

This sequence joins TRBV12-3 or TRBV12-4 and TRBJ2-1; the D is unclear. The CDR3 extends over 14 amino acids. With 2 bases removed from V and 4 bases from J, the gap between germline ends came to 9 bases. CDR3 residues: CASSLSSGYNEQFF. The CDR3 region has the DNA TGTGCCAGCAGTTTAAGCTCCGGTTACAATGAGCAGTTCTTC.

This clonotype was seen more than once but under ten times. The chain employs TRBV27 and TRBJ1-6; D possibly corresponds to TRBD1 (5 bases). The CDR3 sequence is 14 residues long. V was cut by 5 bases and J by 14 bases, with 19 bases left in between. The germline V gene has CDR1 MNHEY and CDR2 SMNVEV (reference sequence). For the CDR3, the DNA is TGTGCCAGCAGTCAACCTGGGGACTTCAGATCCCTCCACTTT. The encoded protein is CASSQPGDFRSLHF.

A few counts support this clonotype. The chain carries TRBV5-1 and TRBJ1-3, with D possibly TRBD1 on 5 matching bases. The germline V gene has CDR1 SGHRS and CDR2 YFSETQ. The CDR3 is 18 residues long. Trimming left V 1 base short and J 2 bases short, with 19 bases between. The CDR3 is CASSLNPSGVRTGNTIYF. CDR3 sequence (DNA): TGCGCCAGCAGCTTGAACCCGTCGGGGGTAAGGACTGGAAACACCATATATTTT. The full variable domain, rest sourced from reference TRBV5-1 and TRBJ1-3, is KAGVTQTPRYLIKTRGQQVTLSCSPISGHRSVSWYQQTPGQGLQFLFEYFSETQRNKGNFPGRFSGRQFSNSRSEMNVSTLELGDSALYLCASSLNPSGVRTGNTIYFGEGSWLTVV.

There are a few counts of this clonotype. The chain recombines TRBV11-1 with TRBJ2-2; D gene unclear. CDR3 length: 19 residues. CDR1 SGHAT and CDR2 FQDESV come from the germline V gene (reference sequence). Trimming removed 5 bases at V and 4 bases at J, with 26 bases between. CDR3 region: CASSQSYSRPRSGTGELFF. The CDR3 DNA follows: TGTGCCAGCAGCCAGAGCTACTCTAGACCCAGGAGTGGCACCGGGGAGCTGTTTTTT.

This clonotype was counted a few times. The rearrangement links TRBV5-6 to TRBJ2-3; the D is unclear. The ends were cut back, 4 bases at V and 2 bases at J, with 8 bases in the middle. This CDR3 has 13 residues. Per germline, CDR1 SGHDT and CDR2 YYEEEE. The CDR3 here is CASSGPVTDTQYF. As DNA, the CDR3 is TGTGCCAGCAGCGGACCGGTCACAGATACGCAGTATTTT.

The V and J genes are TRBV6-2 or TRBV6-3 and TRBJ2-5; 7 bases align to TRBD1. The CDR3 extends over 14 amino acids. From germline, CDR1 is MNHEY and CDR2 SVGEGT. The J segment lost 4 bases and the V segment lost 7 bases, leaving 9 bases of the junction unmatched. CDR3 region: CASTSRGRVETQYF. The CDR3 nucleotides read TGTGCCAGCACCTCAAGGGGGCGAGTAGAGACCCAGTACTTC.

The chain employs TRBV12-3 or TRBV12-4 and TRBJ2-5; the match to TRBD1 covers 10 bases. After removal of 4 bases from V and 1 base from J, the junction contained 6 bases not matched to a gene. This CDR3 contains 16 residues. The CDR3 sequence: CASSSRQGAFQETQYF. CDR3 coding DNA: TGTGCCAGCAGTTCGCGACAGGGGGCTTTCCAAGAGACCCAGTACTTC.

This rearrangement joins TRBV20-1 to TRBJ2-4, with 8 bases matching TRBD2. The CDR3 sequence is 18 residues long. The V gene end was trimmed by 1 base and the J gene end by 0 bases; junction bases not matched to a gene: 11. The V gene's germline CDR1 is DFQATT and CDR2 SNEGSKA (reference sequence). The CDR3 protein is CSARVSSGFLIAKNIQYF. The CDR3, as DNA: TGCAGTGCTAGAGTGTCTAGCGGGTTCTTAATAGCCAAAAACATTCAGTACTTC.

This CDR3 is CASSFLGTGANVLTF. The CDR3, as DNA: TGCGCCAGCAGCTTTCTGGGAACCGGGGCCAACGTCCTGACTTTC. The rearrangement joins TRBV5-1 to TRBJ2-6; D is undetermined. The length of the CDR3 is 15 residues. V lost 2 bases to trimming and J lost 4 bases, with 10 bases between them. Germline CDR1 is SGHRS and CDR2 is YFSETQ. The full variable domain, in which reference TRBV5-1 and TRBJ2-6 provide the parts outside the CDR3, is KAGVTQTPRYLIKTRGQQVTLSCSPISGHRSVSWYQQTPGQGLQFLFEYFSETQRNKGNFPGRFSGRQFSNSRSEMNVSTLELGDSALYLCASSFLGTGANVLTFGAGSRLTVL.

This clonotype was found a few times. CDR3: CASNPNLGYGYTF. As DNA, the CDR3 is TGTGCCAGCAACCCAAACCTAGGCTATGGCTACACCTTC. This chain uses TRBV28 with TRBJ1-2; unclear D gene. The CDR3 length is 13 residues. V was shortened by 7 bases and J by 4 bases, with 13 bases between the two germline ends. Germline V gives CDR1 MDHEN, CDR2 SYDVKM.

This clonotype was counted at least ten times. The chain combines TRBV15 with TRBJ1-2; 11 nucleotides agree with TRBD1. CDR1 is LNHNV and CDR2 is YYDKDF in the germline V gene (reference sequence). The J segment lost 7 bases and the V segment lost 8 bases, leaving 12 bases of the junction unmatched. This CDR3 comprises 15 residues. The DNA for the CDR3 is TGTGCCACCGGGAGGCGGACAGGGGGCGCGTTTGGCTACACCTTC. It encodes CATGRRTGGAFGYTF. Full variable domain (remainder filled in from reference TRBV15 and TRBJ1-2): DAMVIQNPRYQVTQFGKPVTLSCSQTLNHNVMYWYQQKSSQAPKLLFHYYDKDFNNEADTPDNFQSRRPNTSFCFLDIRSPGLGDTAMYLCATGRRTGGAFGYTFGSGTRLTVV.

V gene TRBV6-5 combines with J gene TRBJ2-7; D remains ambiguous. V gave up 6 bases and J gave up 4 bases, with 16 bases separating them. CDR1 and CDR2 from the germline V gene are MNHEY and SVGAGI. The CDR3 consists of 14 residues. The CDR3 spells CASRKGLSSYEQYF. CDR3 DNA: TGTGCCAGCAGAAAGGGTCTTTCCAGTTACGAGCAGTACTTC.

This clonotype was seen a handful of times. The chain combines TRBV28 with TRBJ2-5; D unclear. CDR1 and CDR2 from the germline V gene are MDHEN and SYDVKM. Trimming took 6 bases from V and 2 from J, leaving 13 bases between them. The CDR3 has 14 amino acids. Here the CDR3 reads CASSKRRLQETQYF. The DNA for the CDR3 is TGTGCCAGCAGCAAGAGACGGCTACAAGAGACCCAGTACTTC.

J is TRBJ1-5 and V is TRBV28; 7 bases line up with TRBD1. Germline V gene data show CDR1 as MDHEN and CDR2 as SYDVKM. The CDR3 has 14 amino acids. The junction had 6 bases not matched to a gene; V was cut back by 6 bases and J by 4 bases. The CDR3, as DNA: TGTGCCAGCAGGGGGGACAGAGGGAATCAGCCCCAGCATTTT. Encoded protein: CASRGDRGNQPQHF.

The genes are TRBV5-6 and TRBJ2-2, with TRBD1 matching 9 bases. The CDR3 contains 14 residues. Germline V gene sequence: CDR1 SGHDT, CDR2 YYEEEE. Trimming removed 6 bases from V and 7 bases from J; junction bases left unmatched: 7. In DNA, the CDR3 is TGTGCCAGCACCTGGACAGGGGATAGCGGGGAGCTGTTTTTT. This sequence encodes CASTWTGDSGELFF.

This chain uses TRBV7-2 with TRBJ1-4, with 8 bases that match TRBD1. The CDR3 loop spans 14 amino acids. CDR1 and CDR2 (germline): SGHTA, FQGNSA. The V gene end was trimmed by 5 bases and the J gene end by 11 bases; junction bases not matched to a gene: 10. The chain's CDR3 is CASSPQAGGGKLFF. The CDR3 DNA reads TGTGCCAGCAGCCCGCAGGCAGGGGGCGGGAAACTGTTTTTT.

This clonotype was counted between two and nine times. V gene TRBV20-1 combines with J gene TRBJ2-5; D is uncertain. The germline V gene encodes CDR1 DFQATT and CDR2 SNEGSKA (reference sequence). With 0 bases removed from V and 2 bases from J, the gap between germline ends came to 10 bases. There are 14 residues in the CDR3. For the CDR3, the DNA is TGCAGTGCTAGAGATCCCAACGGACAAGAGACCCAGTACTTC. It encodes CSARDPNGQETQYF.

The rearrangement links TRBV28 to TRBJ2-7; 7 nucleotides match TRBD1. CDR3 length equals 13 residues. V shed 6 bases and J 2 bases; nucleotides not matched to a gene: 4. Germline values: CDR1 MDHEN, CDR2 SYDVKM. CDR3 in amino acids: CASSDRVTYEQYF. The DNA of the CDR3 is TGTGCCAGCAGCGACAGGGTCACCTACGAGCAGTACTTC.